This T cell receptor beta chain appears in the sequencing data of a study of T cells in Graves' hyperthyroidism and ophthalmopathy. Overall study findings and caveats: Patients with ophthalmopathy were separated from those with stable hyperthyroidism by a 13 V-J model.

Researchers took RNA transcripts and amplified the TCR beta CDR3 regions from them. The HTBI set primed first-round TCR CDR3 RT-PCR. TCRdb passed the multiplex PCR reads through MiXCR, listing each CDR3 protein once. The repertoire holds hundreds of thousands of distinct CDR3 sequences, with around 15% as singletons. CDR3 length: 12 amino acids. V lost 8 bases and J 3 bases, leaving 11 bases between the germline ends. Orbital computed tomography, thyroid ultrasound, serum thyroxine and TRAb, and clinical symptoms together informed the diagnoses. This clonotype was seen at least ten times. No antigen is known for it.

Sequencing was done on a sample of blood. This chain joins TRBV12-3 or TRBV12-4 and TRBJ2-7, with a weak D call TRBD1 (6 bases). The TCR was taken from a woman under 30 with Graves' hyperthyroidism. This chain's CDR3 is CASGMDSYEQYF. CDR3 bases: TGTGCCAGCGGGATGGACAGCTACGAGCAGTACTTC.